This section outlines one TCR beta chain sequence together with its context. This clone has just one count. Its recognized antigen is unknown. Base quality data are lacking; no much larger clone is found one base away. TCRbeta CDR3 regions were amplified from genomic DNA using the immunoSEQ Assay, a bias-controlled multiplex PCR. In the authors' own workflow: Within the assay, amplification of reference gene primers was used to estimate how many nucleated cells each sample contained. To quantify the absolute abundance of each unique TCRbeta CDR3 rearrangement, sequence reads were collapsed and filtered. For each sample, productive Simpson clonality was calculated as the square root of Simpson's diversity index over productive rearrangements. The source is immuneACCESS, and TCRdb retained only in-frame sequences with V and J called. Part of the clones is not carried over; for the studies checked, unresolved V genes explain less than half of this, and the remainder is unexplained. V and J calls and clone size are as listed in that table; D and trimming were resolved from the DNA. The sample table holds about 210,000 clones, of which around four fifths were seen once. The ten biggest clones cover 2% to 3% of the sample.

Each collaborating institution followed its own protocols to collect whole blood in K2EDTA tubes. For TCRbeta analysis, collaborator samples were shipped as frozen whole blood, as isolated PBMCs, or as DNA extracted from either sample type. This specimen comes from a study of blood T cell repertoires in COVID-19 (dated by TCRdb to 2019 to 2021). Background for the entire study: Samples from collaborators originated in the United States, Italy and Spain and spanned both the acute and convalescent phases of COVID-19. Subjects who had been exposed to COVID-19, were actively infected with it, or had recovered from it provided the deeply sampled blood TCRbeta repertoires that made up the dataset. The material from the prospective study consisted of cDNA or gDNA derived from T cells, B-cell-depleted T cells, or PBMCs. Samples were obtained from the ongoing ImmuneRACE study (first 160 participants) and from 1,000 to 1,500 subjects provided by 6 global collaborators. A de-identified subject ID, COVID-19 status, age in years and sex were almost always included in the sample metadata. A freely available public database, intended as a resource for researchers studying the immune response to SARS-CoV-2, is where the repertoires were released. Where available, HLA class I and class II types were obtained from metadata supplied by the sample provider rather than from assay-based typing.

Here is what the overall study found, with its caveats: Clinical and demographic metadata were provided uncurated, with the amount varying by source and participant.

The TCR was taken from a woman aged 40 to 49 with active or convalescent COVID-19. Sequenced sample: peripheral blood.

The CDR3 protein sequence reads: CAGAGGPASPLHF. The DNA is TGTGCCGGGGCGGGGGGACCGGCCTCACCCCTCCACTTT. The chain couples TRBV2 to TRBJ1-6; a tentative D call is TRBD1 (5 bases match). The trim is 11 bases for V and 10 bases for J, with a gap of 18 bases between the germline ends. Counted from cysteine to phenylalanine, this CDR3 has 13 amino acids. The retained sequence is limited to the CDR3, 39 bases, with the frame set at the first base. CDR1 and CDR2 are read off the germline V gene as SNHLY and FYNNEI.